This T cell receptor beta chain is from a study of cytomegalovirus exposure and HLA in healthy donors. As for the study in general: Earlier, approximately 190 million T cells were analyzed, and some 120 million unique TCR beta sequences were found among them. Whole-study results and caveats: Most TCR sequences were uncommon, yet certain public TCRs appeared in many donors. Immune exposure data for these donors was limited to CMV serostatus.

Comments on this clone: Its antigen is unidentified.

The PCR ran on 60 Vbeta and 13 Jbeta primers. The method was immunoSEQ multiplex PCR; TCRdb's version includes in-frame clones alone and lacks a portion of them. The data hold roughly 200,000 clones, with about two thirds observed a single time. The CDR3 contains 16 residues. Germline CDR1 is MGHRA and CDR2 is YSYEKL. J lost 3 bases, V lost 1 base, and 7 bases had no gene match. Sequenced: PBMCs. The TCR originated in a man aged 40-49 years in good health and CMV-seropositive. The J gene is TRBJ2-5, the V gene TRBV4-1; 8 nucleotides align to TRBD1. The CDR3 DNA is TGCGCCAGCAGCCAAGGAGAGGGACAGGTTAAAGAGACCCAGTACTTC. Amino acid sequence: CASSQGEGQVKETQYF.